Listed here are 20 T cell receptor beta chains from one sample, sequenced in a study of spatial heterogeneity in lung cancer. MiXCR was run by TCRdb on the 5' RACE reads, yielding one entry per CDR3 protein. The profile covers some 37,000 distinct CDR3 sequences, with around 7.5% appearing a single time and 28% taken by the ten largest. As for time point: sample taken at primary tumor resection. Unsorted tumor, nontumor lung tissue or cryopreserved PBMC supplied the whole RNA. The source material was PBMCs, sampled at surgery. All receptors derive from a male donor with early-stage non-small cell lung cancer.

This clonotype was found many times. The V call is TRBV6-5, the J call TRBJ1-2, with 8 bases identical to TRBD1. This CDR3 comprises 15 residues. Per the germline V gene, CDR1 is MNHEY and CDR2 is SVGAGI. The junction had 8 bases not matched to a gene; V was cut back by 8 bases and J by 0 bases. For the CDR3, the DNA is TGTGCCAGCGGGATGGACAGGGCGGCTAACTATGGCTACACCTTC. Translated: CASGMDRAANYGYTF.

The chain uses TRBV18 and TRBJ2-2; D call uncertain. Trimming took off 4 bases at V and 5 bases at J, with 11 bases between the two ends. The CDR3 sequence is 14 residues long. Germline values: CDR1 KGHSH, CDR2 LQKENI. CDR3 sequence reads: CASSRGVMTGELFF. CDR3 DNA: TGTGCCAGCTCACGCGGAGTGATGACCGGGGAGCTGTTTTTT.

This clonotype occurred many times. The chain links TRBV3-1 to TRBJ1-5, with D unresolved. Germline V gives CDR1 LGHDT, CDR2 YNNKEL (reference sequence). This CDR3 contains 14 residues. V gave up 5 bases and J gave up 0 bases, with 8 bases separating them. The CDR3: CASSFAGSNQPQHF. Here the CDR3 DNA reads TGTGCCAGCAGCTTCGCGGGTAGCAATCAGCCCCAGCATTTT.

This clonotype was seen more than once but under ten times. The rearrangement links TRBV6-5 to TRBJ2-5; no clear D. V gave up 8 bases and J gave up 4 bases, with 14 bases separating them. This CDR3 contains 13 residues. CDR1 is MNHEY and CDR2 is SVGAGI in the germline V gene. This CDR3 reads CASSPPGAETQYF. The CDR3 DNA reads TGTGCCAGCTCCCCCCCGGGTGCAGAGACCCAGTACTTC.

The sample holds many counts of this clonotype. This chain uses TRBV12-3 or TRBV12-4 with TRBJ2-5; 10 bases align to TRBD2. Germline trimming cut 5 bases from V and 5 bases from J; bases unmatched to any gene: 11. CDR3 length: 16 amino acids. The CDR3 nucleotides are TGTGCCAGCAGTCCCCGACTAGCGGGTATGGGGGAGACCCAGTACTTC. Amino acid sequence: CASSPRLAGMGETQYF.

This clonotype has just a few counts. The chain has TRBV6-5 and TRBJ1-1; D not certain. From germline, CDR1 is MNHEY and CDR2 SVGAGI. This CDR3 comprises 14 residues. V lost 1 base to trimming and J lost 4 bases, with 10 bases between them. The CDR3: CASSYLGMGTEAFF. The CDR3 nucleotides read TGTGCCAGCAGTTACTTAGGGATGGGCACTGAAGCTTTCTTT.

This clonotype was detected ten times or more. V usage is TRBV7-2 and J usage is TRBJ1-5; TRBD1 might be the D (5 bases). The CDR3 length is 15 residues. Trimming took 2 bases from V and 1 from J, leaving 9 bases between them. The germline gives CDR1 SGHTA, CDR2 FQGNSA. In DNA form, the CDR3 reads TGTGCCAGCAGCTTACTGGGACTCAGCAATCAGCCCCAGCATTTT. Translating it yields CASSLLGLSNQPQHF.

This clonotype was seen a handful of times. This chain joins TRBV7-6 and TRBJ2-1; no clear D. V lost 1 base and J 14 bases, leaving 15 bases between the germline ends. Germline V CDR1 and CDR2: SGHVS, FNYEAQ. The CDR3 is 13 residues long. CDR3 DNA: TGTGCCAGCAGCTTAGGTTCCCTTGACGGCAAGTTCTTC. This sequence encodes CASSLGSLDGKFF.

This clonotype was recorded a few times. V is TRBV7-9 and J is TRBJ1-5; weak D call: TRBD1 (5 bases). Germline V gives CDR1 SEHNR, CDR2 FQNEAQ (reference sequence). V lost 3 bases to trimming and J lost 3 bases, with 12 bases between them. The CDR3 sequence is 15 residues long. CDR3 amino acids: CASSFKGDSNQPQHF. DNA of the CDR3: TGTGCCAGCAGCTTTAAAGGGGACTCCAATCAGCCCCAGCATTTT.

At least ten counts were recorded for this clonotype. The rearrangement uses TRBV15 and TRBJ2-3; 7 bases align to TRBD1. The CDR3 sequence is 14 residues long. Trimming at V came to 5 bases and at J to 3 bases, leaving 5 bases not matched to a gene. Per germline, CDR1 LNHNV and CDR2 YYDKDF (reference sequence). The CDR3 loop reads CATSWDRKTDTQYF. In DNA, the CDR3 is TGTGCCACCAGCTGGGACAGAAAGACAGATACGCAGTATTTT.

This clonotype showed up just a few times. V is TRBV6-1 and J is TRBJ2-7; D remains unclear. CDR3 length equals 13 residues. Germline V gives CDR1 MNHNS, CDR2 SASEGT. Trimming removed 6 bases from V and 6 bases from J, with 15 bases in between. CDR3 residues: CASRAATYREQYV. As DNA, the CDR3 is TGTGCCAGCAGGGCGGCCACCTACCGCGAGCAGTACGTC.

This clonotype was detected many times. The CDR3 loop reads CASSSGQNQETQYF. The CDR3 DNA follows: TGCGCCAGCAGCTCGGGACAGAATCAAGAGACCCAGTACTTC. This chain links TRBV5-1 with TRBJ2-5; 7 positions match TRBD1. Germline CDR1 SGHRS, CDR2 YFSETQ. Trimming cost V 3 bases and J 2 bases; bases outside gene matches: 4. The CDR3 runs 14 residues.

This clonotype occurred many times. V is TRBV12-3 or TRBV12-4 and J is TRBJ2-5; D tentatively reads TRBD1 or TRBD2 (5 bases each). CDR3 length equals 17 residues. Trimming took 2 bases from V and 2 from J, leaving 18 bases between them. The DNA for the CDR3 is TGTGCCAGCAGTTTATTTCCGGGGACCGGTCTACAAGAGACCCAGTACTTC. Amino acid sequence: CASSLFPGTGLQETQYF.

This clonotype was found many times. This chain links TRBV20-1 with TRBJ2-5, with D possibly TRBD1 on 6 matching bases. This CDR3 is built from 15 residues. V was shortened by 1 base and J by 5 bases, with 17 bases between the two germline ends. CDR1 and CDR2 (germline): DFQATT, SNEGSKA (reference sequence). The CDR3 loop is CSARGRDTLWETQYF. The CDR3 DNA follows: TGCAGTGCTAGAGGCCGGGACACGCTCTGGGAGACCCAGTACTTC.

As concerns this clonotype: An end of the junction differs from the germline gene, which may be a read error. This chain joins TRBV20-1 and TRBJ1-2, with a tentative D call TRBD1 (5 bases). There are 13 residues in the CDR3. Germline-derived CDR1 and CDR2 are DFQATT and SNEGSKA (reference sequence). CDR3 sequence: CSARWGNNYSYTF. For the CDR3, the DNA is TGCAGTGCTAGGTGGGGGAACAACTATAGCTACACCTTC.

V gene TRBV14 combines with J gene TRBJ1-4; TRBD1 might be the D (5 bases). This CDR3 is 17 amino acids long. The V end was cut by 1 base, the J end by 0 bases, with 12 bases between. The germline CDR1 and CDR2 sequences are SGHDN and FVKESK. CDR3 in amino acids: CASSQGWQGTTNEKLFF. The DNA of the CDR3 is TGTGCCAGCAGCCAAGGATGGCAGGGCACAACTAATGAAAAACTGTTTTTT.

This clonotype came up many times. V and J are TRBV30 and TRBJ2-4; TRBD2 matches 7 bases. With V trimmed by 8 bases and J by 6 bases, 13 bases remained unmatched. In germline, CDR1 is GTSNPN, CDR2 SVGIG (reference sequence). This CDR3 contains 14 residues. The CDR3 bases are TGTGCCGGACAAACAGCGGGGAGGGTAAACATTCAGTACTTC. Amino acid sequence: CAGQTAGRVNIQYF.

The J gene is TRBJ1-2, the V gene TRBV6-6, with 11 bases that match TRBD1. CDR1 is MNHNY, CDR2 SVGAGI, per germline (reference sequence). The trim removed 6 bases at V and 7 bases at J, leaving 7 bases unmatched. The CDR3 consists of 14 residues. In DNA, the CDR3 is TGTGCCAGCAGCCGGACAGGGGGCGTTAGTGGCTACACCTTC. This codes for CASSRTGGVSGYTF.

This clonotype turned up a few times. The V and J genes are TRBV30 and TRBJ2-7, with TRBD1 identical over 11 bases. V shed 7 bases, J shed 3 bases, and the junction held 8 bases outside the gene matches. The CDR3 sequence is 14 residues long. Germline V CDR1 and CDR2: GTSNPN, SVGIG (reference sequence). The CDR3 DNA sequence: TGTGCCTCAGCCTTGGGGACAGGGGGCTACGAGCAGTACTTC. As protein: CASALGTGGYEQYF.

This clonotype showed up many times. The chain joins TRBV7-9 to TRBJ2-7; the D is unclear. This CDR3 spans 13 amino acids. Trimming cost V 1 base and J 2 bases, with 6 bases left between them. CDR1 and CDR2 from the germline V gene are SEHNR and FQNEAQ (reference sequence). DNA for the CDR3: TGTGCCAGCAGCTTAGACGTCGCCTACGAGCAGTACGTC. Translated, it gives CASSLDVAYEQYV.